This passage covers 21 T cell receptor beta chains from one sample sequenced in a study of regulatory T cells in long-lasting Graves disease. Arm-PCR with iRepertoire HTBI primers amplified the CDR3 regions for these TCR beta libraries. One entry per CDR3 protein, called by TCRdb with MiXCR from the multiplex PCR reads. This table has a few hundred thousand distinct CDR3 sequences, approximately 25% appearing once. Time point here: persistent/refractory GD, antithyroid drugs over 5 years with positive TRAb. RNA from PBMCs was the source of the TCR library. The sequenced sample was peripheral blood mononuclear cells (PBMCs), obtained when the disease was refractory, from a patient treated with antithyroid drugs. These receptors all stem from a middle-aged woman with Graves disease.

This clonotype was seen a handful of times. The V gene is TRBV20-1, the J gene TRBJ2-2; no firm D call. The germline V gene encodes CDR1 DFQATT and CDR2 SNEGSKA (reference sequence). Trimming shortened V by 0 bases and J by 0 bases, and 14 bases separated the two germline ends. The CDR3 is made up of 17 amino acids. The CDR3 here is CSARDRSVGANTGELFF. In DNA, the CDR3 is TGCAGTGCTAGAGATAGGTCCGTTGGGGCGAACACCGGGGAGCTGTTTTTT.

In its sample, this clonotype was seen a few times. V is TRBV20-1 and J is TRBJ2-7, with D possibly called TRBD1 or TRBD2 (5 bases each). Trimming shortened V by 6 bases and J by 1 base, and 13 bases separated the two germline ends. The CDR3 is 13 residues long. The germline gives CDR1 DFQATT, CDR2 SNEGSKA (reference sequence). CDR3 protein: CSAQSGLSYEQYF. The CDR3 DNA follows: TGCAGTGCCCAGTCGGGGCTTTCCTACGAGCAGTACTTC.

There are a few counts of this clonotype. The chain carries TRBV12-3 or TRBV12-4 and TRBJ2-7; 7 bases are a match to TRBD2. CDR3 size: 15 residues. V gave up 5 bases and J gave up 6 bases; unmatched junction bases: 13. DNA of the CDR3: TGTGCCAGCAGTCCCACCCGGGGCCCGGGAGGCGAGCAGTACTTC. It is translated as CASSPTRGPGGEQYF.

This clonotype was observed a single time. The chain links TRBV6-5 to TRBJ2-5, with D possibly matching TRBD2 (6 bases). The length of the CDR3 is 17 residues. CDR1 and CDR2 (germline): MNHEY, SVGAGI. Trimming cost V 0 bases and J 2 bases, with 16 bases left between them. Here the CDR3 DNA reads TGTGCCAGCAGTTACTCGAAGGGCGGGGTGGTTCAAGAGACCCAGTACTTC. This codes for CASSYSKGGVVQETQYF.

This clonotype was found many times. V gene TRBV2 combines with J gene TRBJ1-5; D unclear. The V end lost 8 bases, the J end lost 0 bases, and 8 bases lay between the germline ends. Germline CDR1 and CDR2: SNHLY and FYNNEI. CDR3 size: 13 residues. CDR3 loop: CASGPYSNQPQHF. As DNA, the CDR3 is TGTGCCAGCGGCCCTTATAGCAATCAGCCCCAGCATTTT.

CDR3 sequence: CASSLSIGLAAPYEQYF. CDR3 bases: TGTGCCAGCAGCTTATCGATAGGACTAGCGGCTCCCTACGAGCAGTACTTC. This rearrangement joins TRBV7-8 to TRBJ2-7, with 10 bases aligning to TRBD2. This CDR3 has 17 amino acids. The V gene's germline CDR1 is SGHVS and CDR2 FQNEAQ. V trimming: 2 bases; J trimming: 2 bases; junction bases outside the gene matches: 9.

The sample holds a few counts of this clonotype. The chain employs TRBV6-5 and TRBJ1-1; D gene unclear. V was clipped by 5 bases and J by 8 bases, with 9 bases between them. The CDR3 spans 11 residues. Germline values: CDR1 MNHEY, CDR2 SVGAGI. Here the CDR3 reads CASSNPMEAFF. CDR3 sequence (DNA): TGTGCCAGCAGTAACCCGATGGAAGCTTTCTTT.

About this clonotype itself: Just one base apart from a much larger clone, this may be a read error. In this CDR3 the conserved last residue, phenylalanine or tryptophan, is missing, so a read error is likely. The chain carries TRBV6-6 and TRBJ2-7; D may be TRBD1 or TRBD2 (5 bases each). The ends were cut back, 0 bases at V and 0 bases at J, with 15 bases in the middle. Looked up from germline, CDR1 is MNHNY and CDR2 is SVGAGI (reference sequence). There are 17 residues in the CDR3. CDR3 loop: CASSYSIVGESSYEQYL. The DNA for the CDR3 is TGTGCCAGCAGTTACTCGATAGTGGGGGAAAGCTCCTACGAGCAGTACCTC.

This clonotype occurred a few times. A much larger clone differs from this one at a single base, so this may be a read error. CDR3 sequence reads: CASRRQGYEQYF. As DNA, the CDR3 is TGTGCCAGCAGGAGACAGGGCTACGAGCAGTACTTC. The gene calls are TRBV28 and TRBJ2-7, with 7 bases lining up with TRBD1. The V gene end was trimmed by 6 bases and the J gene end by 3 bases; junction bases not matched to a gene: 2. The CDR3 contains 12 residues. The germline gives CDR1 MDHEN, CDR2 SYDVKM.

There are a few counts of this clonotype. V and J are TRBV29-1 and TRBJ1-2; D is uncertain. The CDR3 has 12 residues. Germline V gene data show CDR1 as SQVTM and CDR2 as ANQGSEA. V gave up 5 bases and J gave up 4 bases, with 11 bases separating them. The CDR3 protein is CSVPRVPYGYTF. As DNA, the CDR3 is TGCAGCGTTCCACGGGTCCCCTATGGCTACACCTTC.

This clonotype came up many times. The chain combines TRBV5-6 with TRBJ1-4, with 7 bases fitting TRBD1. Germline loops: CDR1 SGHDT, CDR2 YYEEEE. With V trimmed by 4 bases and J by 7 bases, 10 bases remained unmatched. CDR3 length equals 15 residues. In nucleotides, the CDR3 is TGTGCCAGCAGCCGGACCGGGACAGTCTCTGAAAAACTGTTTTTT. Its translation is CASSRTGTVSEKLFF. The full variable domain, with the rest looked up from reference TRBV5-6 and TRBJ1-4, is DAGVTQSPTHLIKTRGQQVTLRCSPKSGHDTVSWYQQALGQGPQFIFQYYEEEERQRGNFPDRFSGHQFPNYSSELNVNALLLGDSALYLCASSRTGTVSEKLFFGSGTQLSVL.

This clonotype was recorded only once. V is TRBV4-1 and J is TRBJ1-3; D remains unclear. Per germline, CDR1 MGHRA and CDR2 YSYEKL. The CDR3 covers 15 residues. Deletions cut 4 bases from V and 2 bases from J, with 12 bases between. Here the CDR3 reads CASSPPLSAGNTIYF. The CDR3 region has the DNA TGCGCCAGCAGCCCACCGTTGAGTGCTGGAAACACCATATATTTT.

At least ten counts were recorded for this clonotype. V and J are TRBV7-2 and TRBJ2-2; 7 bases match TRBD2. The J segment lost 0 bases and the V segment lost 5 bases, leaving 3 bases of the junction unmatched. The CDR3 runs 15 residues. CDR1 and CDR2 (germline): SGHTA, FQGNSA. The CDR3 spells CASSHGLANTGELFF. DNA for the CDR3: TGTGCCAGCAGCCACGGACTAGCGAACACCGGGGAGCTGTTTTTT.

This clonotype was counted at least ten times. This rearrangement joins TRBV7-6 to TRBJ2-5; D is perhaps TRBD1 (6 bases). The CDR3 runs 15 residues. V dropped 4 bases and J dropped 4 bases, with 16 bases sitting between them. CDR1 is SGHVS, CDR2 FNYEAQ, per germline. This CDR3 is CASSWGHRVGETQYF. The DNA for the CDR3 is TGTGCCAGCAGCTGGGGACATCGGGTAGGAGAGACCCAGTACTTC.

This clonotype has a handful of counts. The chain links TRBV29-1 to TRBJ2-7; 7 bases align to TRBD1. With V trimmed by 7 bases and J by 6 bases, 6 bases remained unmatched. The CDR3 covers 11 residues. The germline V gene has CDR1 SQVTM and CDR2 ANQGSEA. The DNA of the CDR3 is TGCAGCGCTATACAGGGGAGCGAGCAGTACTTC. It is translated as CSAIQGSEQYF.

At least ten counts were recorded for this clonotype. The chain uses TRBV25-1 and TRBJ2-7; the D gene is possibly TRBD2 (6 bases). Trimming removed 0 bases from V and 6 bases from J, with 15 bases in between. This CDR3 has 15 amino acids. Germline lookup yields CDR1 MGHDK and CDR2 SYGVNS. The CDR3 loop reads CASSEYSRGNSEQYF. Here the CDR3 DNA reads TGTGCCAGCAGTGAATATTCGCGGGGTAATAGCGAGCAGTACTTC.

This clonotype was counted at least ten times. The chain links TRBV12-3 or TRBV12-4 to TRBJ1-2; 8 bases align to TRBD1. This CDR3 region has 15 residues. The V gene end was trimmed by 6 bases and the J gene end by 1 base; junction bases not matched to a gene: 7. The CDR3 region has the DNA TGTGCCAGCAGGCGACAGGGGACATTTAACTATGGCTACACCTTC. It yields the protein CASRRQGTFNYGYTF.

The chain is built from TRBV15 and TRBJ1-4; D remains unclear. Per the germline V gene, CDR1 is LNHNV and CDR2 is YYDKDF (reference sequence). The length of the CDR3 is 15 residues. Deletions cut 5 bases from V and 0 bases from J, with 10 bases between. CDR3 amino acids: CATSRLVSTNEKLFF. The CDR3 DNA reads TGTGCCACCAGCCGACTGGTTTCAACTAATGAAAAACTGTTTTTT. The full variable domain, its missing parts supplied by reference TRBV15 and TRBJ1-4, is DAMVIQNPRYQVTQFGKPVTLSCSQTLNHNVMYWYQQKSSQAPKLLFHYYDKDFNNEADTPDNFQSRRPNTSFCFLDIRSPGLGDTAMYLCATSRLVSTNEKLFFGSGTQLSVL.

In its sample, this clonotype was seen many times. V gene TRBV11-2 combines with J gene TRBJ2-7, with 7 nucleotides matching TRBD1. V gave up 4 bases and J gave up 2 bases; unmatched junction bases: 11. From germline, CDR1 is SGHAT and CDR2 FQNNGV. CDR3 length: 16 residues. The chain's CDR3 is CASSYRRGQRTYEQYF. The CDR3 nucleotides are TGTGCCAGCAGCTACCGCAGGGGACAGCGCACCTACGAGCAGTACTTC. The full variable domain, its missing parts supplied by reference TRBV11-2 and TRBJ2-7, is EAGVAQSPRYKIIEKRQSVAFWCNPISGHATLYWYQQILGQGPKLLIQFQNNGVVDDSQLPKDRFSAERLKGVDSTLKIQPAKLEDSAVYLCASSYRRGQRTYEQYFGPGTRLTVT.

This clonotype came up many times. The chain joins TRBV20-1 to TRBJ1-2; tentative D call: TRBD1 (5 bases). The germline CDR1 and CDR2 sequences are DFQATT and SNEGSKA (reference sequence). Trimming removed 0 bases at V and 6 bases at J, with 14 bases between. This CDR3 has 14 amino acids. This CDR3 is CSARDRAGLHGYTF. The CDR3 bases are TGCAGTGCTAGAGATAGGGCGGGGCTGCATGGCTACACCTTC.

Details on this clonotype: This may stem from a read error, because a much larger clone lies one nucleotide away. DNA for the CDR3: TGTGGCAGCCTATCTGACAGCGGGGAGCTGTTTTTT. This encodes CGSLSDSGELFF. The V call is TRBV11-2, the J call TRBJ2-2; possibly TRBD1 for D (5 bases). Germline V CDR1 and CDR2: SGHAT, FQNNGV. The CDR3 sequence is 12 residues long.